Sequencing of this TCR beta chain was carried out in a study of T-cell memory formation after mild COVID-19. One entry per CDR3 protein, called by TCRdb with MiXCR from the 5' RACE reads. Of approximately 100,000 distinct CDR3 sequences listed, around 12% are singletons. The CDR3 is made up of 16 amino acids. V lost 1 base to trimming and J lost 0 bases, with 13 bases between them. CDR1 SGHTA and CDR2 FQGNSA come from the germline V gene. General study results and limits: There were some responding clones in pre-infection memory, which suggested that cross-reactive memory had joined.

This clonotype was found many times. Its antigen is still unknown. The TCR sequence derives from an adult woman who had mild COVID-19 (a few samples of this study predate the infection). Cell type and time point are not known. Input material: PBMCs or a T cell subset sorted from them (not recorded which). This sequence joins TRBV7-2 and TRBJ2-7, with D tentatively TRBD2 (5 bases). As DNA, the CDR3 is TGTGCCAGCAGCTTAGATTGGCGGACTGCCTCCTACGAGCAGTACTTC. This sequence encodes CASSLDWRTASYEQYF.